Below, one T cell receptor (beta chain) is given with its context. Its target is unknown. This sample was included in a study of cytomegalovirus exposure and HLA in healthy donors. Study results and limitations: Several V segments, TRBV6-2 and TRBV6-3 among them, could not be told apart and were dropped. Investigators reported approximately 170 TCR beta chains as tied to cytomegalovirus. Through in vitro validation, three CMV-associated chains were shown to be specific for CMV antigens.

V gave up 3 bases and J gave up 2 bases, with 11 bases separating them. CDR1 is LGHNA and CDR2 is YNFKEQ in the germline V gene. The CDR3 length is 14 residues. PCR used 60 Vbeta primers and 13 Jbeta primers. In the authors' methods: As a later analysis found, there were 70 million to 80 million unique TCR beta chains, of which some 9.9 million were shared. TCRdb keeps only in-frame clones here, not all; method: immunoSEQ multiplex PCR. The V and J calls and clone size were taken over from that table, and D and trimming were inferred from the DNA. The data hold approximately 190,000 clones, with more than 75% observed a single time.

This rearrangement joins TRBV4-2 to TRBJ2-7; possibly TRBD2 for D (6 bases). Specimen: PBMCs. The sequence derives from a woman younger than 45 in good health and CMV-seropositive. This CDR3 reads CASSQEGGTYEQYF. The CDR3 DNA follows: TGTGCCAGCAGCCAGGAGGGTGGGACCTACGAGCAGTACTTC.